This T cell receptor beta chain was sequenced in a study of cytomegalovirus exposure and HLA in healthy donors. About this clone: Its specificity is unknown.

This PCR relied on a set of 60 Vbeta primers and 13 Jbeta primers. Produced via immunoSEQ multiplex PCR; TCRdb's table is partial and in-frame only. The sample has 100,000 to 150,000 clones; the top ten hold approximately 1.5%. Study-wide results and limits: Follow-up analysis later connected one missense variant in DCLRE1C with trimming of TCR beta V- and J-genes.

CDR3 length: 14 residues. The germline gives CDR1 SGHDT, CDR2 YYEEEE. The ends were cut back, 4 bases at V and 0 bases at J, with 10 bases in the middle. This clonotype was sampled from a woman in her thirties or forties in good health and CMV-seronegative. The chain couples TRBV5-6 to TRBJ1-1; D not resolved. The sequenced material came from PBMCs. In DNA form, the CDR3 reads TGTGCCAGCAGCCTAGATCTTGTGAACACTGAAGCTTTCTTT. It specifies CASSLDLVNTEAFF.